The clone carrying this T cell receptor (beta chain) was found a few times. Antigen specificity is unknown. This entry is derived from a study of cytomegalovirus exposure and HLA in healthy donors. PCR employed 60 Vbeta and 13 Jbeta primers. Repertoires were generated with immunoSEQ multiplex PCR, while TCRdb's copy carries only in-frame clones and drops some. The sample lists more than 80,000 clones; roughly 74% were seen once. CDR1 is SGDLS and CDR2 is YYNGEE in the germline V gene. This CDR3 is 17 amino acids long. V was cut by 2 bases and J by 5 bases, with 21 bases left in between. Study-level findings and limits: The HLA-A and HLA-B alleles of most subjects were reportedly predicted accurately from TCR beta sequences.

The clonotype comes from a woman aged 70-85 years in good health and CMV-seropositive. Sequenced material: PBMCs. The chain is built from TRBV9 and TRBJ2-3; a possible D gene is TRBD2 (7 bases). The DNA for the CDR3 is TGTGCCAGCAGCGTTGGGCTAGTCGGGGGGCCGGGAGATACGCAGTATTTT. This codes for CASSVGLVGGPGDTQYF. The variable domain in full, with the rest retrieved from reference TRBV9 and TRBJ2-3, is DSGVTQTPKHLITATGQRVTLRCSPRSGDLSVYWYQQSLDQGLQFLIQYYNGEERAKGNILERFSAQQFPDLHSELNLSSLELGDSALYFCASSVGLVGGPGDTQYFGPGTRLTVL.